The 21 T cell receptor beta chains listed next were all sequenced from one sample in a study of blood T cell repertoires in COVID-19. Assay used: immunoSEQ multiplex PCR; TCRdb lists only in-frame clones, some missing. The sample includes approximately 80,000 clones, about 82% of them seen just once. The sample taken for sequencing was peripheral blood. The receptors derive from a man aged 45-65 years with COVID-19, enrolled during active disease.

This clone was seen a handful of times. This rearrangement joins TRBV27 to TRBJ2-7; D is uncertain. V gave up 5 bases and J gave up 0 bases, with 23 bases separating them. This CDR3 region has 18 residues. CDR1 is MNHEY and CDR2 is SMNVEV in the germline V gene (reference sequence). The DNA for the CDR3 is TGTGCCAGCAGTCCCCTAGTTCGATTAGAGACCAGCTCCTACGAGCAGTACTTC. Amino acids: CASSPLVRLETSSYEQYF.

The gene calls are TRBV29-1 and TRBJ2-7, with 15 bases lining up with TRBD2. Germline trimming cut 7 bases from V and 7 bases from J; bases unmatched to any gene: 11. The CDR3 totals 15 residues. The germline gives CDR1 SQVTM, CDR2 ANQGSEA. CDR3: CSAGLAGGNSGEQYF. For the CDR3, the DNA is TGCAGCGCTGGACTAGCGGGAGGGAATTCGGGTGAGCAGTACTTC.

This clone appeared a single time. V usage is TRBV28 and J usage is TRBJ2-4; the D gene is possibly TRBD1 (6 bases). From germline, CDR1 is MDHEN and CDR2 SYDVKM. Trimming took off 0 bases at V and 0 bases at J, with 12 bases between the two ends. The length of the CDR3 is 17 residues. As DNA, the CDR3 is TGTGCCAGCAGTTTATGGGGGGACACCCTAGCCAAAAACATTCAGTACTTC. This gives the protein CASSLWGDTLAKNIQYF.

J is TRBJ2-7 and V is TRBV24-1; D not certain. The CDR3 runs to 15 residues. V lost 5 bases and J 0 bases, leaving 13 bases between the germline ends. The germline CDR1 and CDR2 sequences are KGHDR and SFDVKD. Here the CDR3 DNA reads TGTGCCACCAGTGCCAACCCCCCGCGCTCCTACGAGCAGTACTTC. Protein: CATSANPPRSYEQYF.

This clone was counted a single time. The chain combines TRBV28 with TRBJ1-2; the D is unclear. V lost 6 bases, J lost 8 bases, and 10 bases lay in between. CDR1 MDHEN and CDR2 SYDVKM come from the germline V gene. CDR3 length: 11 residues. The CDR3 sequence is CASSPPGGYTF. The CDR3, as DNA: TGTGCCAGCAGCCCTCCGGGAGGCTACACCTTC.

The chain's CDR3 is CASSLAGGTDYGYTF. The CDR3 DNA follows: TGTGCCAGCAGCTTGGCGGGCGGAACCGACTATGGCTACACCTTC. The chain couples TRBV7-2 to TRBJ1-2; D is unclear. V lost 3 bases and J 3 bases, leaving 14 bases between the germline ends. Germline V gene sequence: CDR1 SGHTA, CDR2 FQGNSA. This CDR3 contains 15 residues.

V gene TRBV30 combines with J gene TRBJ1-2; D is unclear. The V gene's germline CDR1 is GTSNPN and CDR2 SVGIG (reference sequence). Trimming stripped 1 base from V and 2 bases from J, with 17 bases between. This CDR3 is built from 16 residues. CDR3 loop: CAWSARLGTQNYGYTF. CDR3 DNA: TGTGCCTGGAGTGCTCGCCTTGGCACCCAAAACTATGGCTACACCTTC.

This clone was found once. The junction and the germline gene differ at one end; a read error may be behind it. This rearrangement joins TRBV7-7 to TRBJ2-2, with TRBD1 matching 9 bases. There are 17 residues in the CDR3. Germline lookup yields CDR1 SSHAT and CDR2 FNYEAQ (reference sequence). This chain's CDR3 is CASSYNLETGGAGELFF. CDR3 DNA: TGTGCTAGCAGTTATAACCTCGAGACAGGGGGTGCCGGGGAGCTGTTTTTT.

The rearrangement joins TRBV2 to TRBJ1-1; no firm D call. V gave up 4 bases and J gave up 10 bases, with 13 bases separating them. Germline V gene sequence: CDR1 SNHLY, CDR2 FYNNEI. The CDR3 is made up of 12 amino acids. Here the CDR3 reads CASSAVIPPAFF. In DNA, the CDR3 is TGTGCCAGCAGTGCGGTCATTCCGCCAGCTTTCTTT. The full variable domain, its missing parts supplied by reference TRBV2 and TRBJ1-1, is EPEVTQTPSHQVTQMGQEVILRCVPISNHLYFYWYRQILGQKVEFLVSFYNNEISEKSEIFDDQFSVERPDGSNFTLKIRSTKLEDSAMYFCASSAVIPPAFFGQGTRLTVV.

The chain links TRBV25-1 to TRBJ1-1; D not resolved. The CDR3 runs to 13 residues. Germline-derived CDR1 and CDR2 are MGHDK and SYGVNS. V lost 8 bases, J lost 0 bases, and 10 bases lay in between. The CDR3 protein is CASEDYLNTEAFF. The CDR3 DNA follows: TGTGCCAGCGAAGACTATTTGAACACTGAAGCTTTCTTT.

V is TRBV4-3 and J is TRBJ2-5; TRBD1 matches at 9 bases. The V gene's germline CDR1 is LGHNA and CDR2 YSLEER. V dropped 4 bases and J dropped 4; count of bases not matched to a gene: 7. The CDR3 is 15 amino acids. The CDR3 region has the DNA TGCGCCAGCAGCCTAGACAGGGGGAAGGGAGAGACCCAGTACTTC. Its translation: CASSLDRGKGETQYF.

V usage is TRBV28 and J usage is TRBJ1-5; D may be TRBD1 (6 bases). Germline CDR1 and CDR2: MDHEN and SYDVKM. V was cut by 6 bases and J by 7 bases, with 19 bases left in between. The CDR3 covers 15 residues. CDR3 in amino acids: CASRTSGGASQPQHF. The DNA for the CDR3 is TGTGCCAGCAGGACCTCGGGGGGCGCTTCACAGCCCCAGCATTTT.

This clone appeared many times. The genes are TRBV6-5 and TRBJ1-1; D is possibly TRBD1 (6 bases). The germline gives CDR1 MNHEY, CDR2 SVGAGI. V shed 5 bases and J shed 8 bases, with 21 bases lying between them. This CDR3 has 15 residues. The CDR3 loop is CASSREGGRYNEAFF. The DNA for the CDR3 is TGTGCCAGCAGTAGGGAGGGGGGACGCTACAACGAAGCTTTCTTT.

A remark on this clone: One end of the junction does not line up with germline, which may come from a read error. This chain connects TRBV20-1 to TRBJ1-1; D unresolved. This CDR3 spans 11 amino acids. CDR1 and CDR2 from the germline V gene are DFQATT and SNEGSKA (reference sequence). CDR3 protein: CSARAIGPGSF. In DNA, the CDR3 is TGCAGTGCTAGAGCGATAGGACCGGGAAGCTTT.

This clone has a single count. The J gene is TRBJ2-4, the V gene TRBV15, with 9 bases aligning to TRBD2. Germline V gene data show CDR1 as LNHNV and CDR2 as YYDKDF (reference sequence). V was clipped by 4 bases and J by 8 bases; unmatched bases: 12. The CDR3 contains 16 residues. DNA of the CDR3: TGTGCCACCAGCATGGGAGCTAGCGGGATAATAGACATTCAGTACTTC. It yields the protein CATSMGASGIIDIQYF.

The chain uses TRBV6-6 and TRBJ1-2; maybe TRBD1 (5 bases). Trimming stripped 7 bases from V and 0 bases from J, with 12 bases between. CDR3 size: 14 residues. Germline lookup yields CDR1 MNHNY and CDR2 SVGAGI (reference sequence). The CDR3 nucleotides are TGTGCCAGCACAATCCGGGGGACTAACTATGGCTACACCTTC. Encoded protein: CASTIRGTNYGYTF.

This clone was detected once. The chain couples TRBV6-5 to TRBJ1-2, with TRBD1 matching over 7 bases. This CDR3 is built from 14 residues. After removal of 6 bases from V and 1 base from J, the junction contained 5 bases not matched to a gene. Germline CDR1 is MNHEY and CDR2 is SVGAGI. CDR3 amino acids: CASSKGQLNYGYTF. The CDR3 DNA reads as TGTGCCAGCAGCAAGGGACAGCTTAACTATGGCTACACCTTC.

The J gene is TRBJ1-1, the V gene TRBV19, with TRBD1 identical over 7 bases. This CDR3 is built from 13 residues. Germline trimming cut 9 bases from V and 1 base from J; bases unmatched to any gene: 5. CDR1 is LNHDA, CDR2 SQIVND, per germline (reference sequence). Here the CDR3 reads CASSGQANTEAFF. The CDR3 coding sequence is TGTGCCAGCAGTGGACAGGCGAACACTGAAGCTTTCTTT.

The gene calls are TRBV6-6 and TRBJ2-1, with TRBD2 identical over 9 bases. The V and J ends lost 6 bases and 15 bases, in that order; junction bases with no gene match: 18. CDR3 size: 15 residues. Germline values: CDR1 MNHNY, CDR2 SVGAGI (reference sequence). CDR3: CASSNPGTSIQSGFF. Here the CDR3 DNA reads TGTGCCAGCAGCAACCCCGGGACTAGCATCCAAAGTGGGTTCTTC.

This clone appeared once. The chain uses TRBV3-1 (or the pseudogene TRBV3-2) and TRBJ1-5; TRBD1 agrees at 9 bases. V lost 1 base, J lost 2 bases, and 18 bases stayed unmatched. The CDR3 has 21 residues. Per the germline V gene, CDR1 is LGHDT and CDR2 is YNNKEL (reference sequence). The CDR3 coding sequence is TGTGCCAGCAGCCAAGTGGGTCGATTTACAGGGGGCTCTTTTGGCAATCAGCCCCAGCATTTT. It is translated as CASSQVGRFTGGSFGNQPQHF.

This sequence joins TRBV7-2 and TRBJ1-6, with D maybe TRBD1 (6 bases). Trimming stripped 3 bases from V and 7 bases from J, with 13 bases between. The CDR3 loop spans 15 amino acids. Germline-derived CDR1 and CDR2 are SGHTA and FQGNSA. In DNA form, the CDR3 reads TGTGCCAGCAGCTTTGTCAGGGGAGTAAATTCACCCCTCCACTTT. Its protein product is CASSFVRGVNSPLHF.